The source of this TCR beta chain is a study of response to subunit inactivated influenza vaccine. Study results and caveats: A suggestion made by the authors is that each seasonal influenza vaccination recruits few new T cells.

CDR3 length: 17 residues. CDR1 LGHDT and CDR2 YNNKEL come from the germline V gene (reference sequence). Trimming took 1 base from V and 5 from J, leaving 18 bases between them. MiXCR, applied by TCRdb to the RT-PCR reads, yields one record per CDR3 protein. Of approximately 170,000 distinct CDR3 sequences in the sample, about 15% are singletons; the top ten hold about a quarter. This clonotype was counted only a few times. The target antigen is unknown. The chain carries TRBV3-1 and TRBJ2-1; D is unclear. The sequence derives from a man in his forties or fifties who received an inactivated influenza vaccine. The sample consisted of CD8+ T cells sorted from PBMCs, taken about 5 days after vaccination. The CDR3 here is CASSQGSEGLVDNEQFF. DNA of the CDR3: TGTGCCAGCAGCCAAGGCTCGGAAGGGCTAGTTGACAATGAGCAGTTCTTC.